The 27 T cell receptor beta chains in this list originate from one sample, sequenced in a study of T-cell memory formation after mild COVID-19. MiXCR, run by TCRdb on the 5' RACE reads, gives a single entry per CDR3 protein. The sample contains about 350,000 distinct CDR3 sequences, around 13% of which appear only once. What was sequenced was PBMCs or a T cell subset sorted from them (not recorded which). The source is a man between 18 and 29 years old who had mild COVID-19 (a few samples of this study predate the infection). Cell type and time point are not known.

This clonotype occurred many times. The chain carries TRBV6-6 and TRBJ2-7; D is unresolved. Trimming removed 11 bases at V and 0 bases at J, with 14 bases between. This CDR3 spans 13 amino acids. The germline CDR1 and CDR2 sequences are MNHNY and SVGAGI (reference sequence). The CDR3 bases are TGTGCCTCGGGCTCACCAAGCTCCTACGAGCAGTACGTC. It translates to CASGSPSSYEQYV.

This chain uses TRBV4-3 with TRBJ1-2, with TRBD1 matching over 8 bases. The J segment lost 8 bases and the V segment lost 1 base, leaving 12 bases of the junction unmatched. Germline CDR1 LGHNA, CDR2 YSLEER. This CDR3 is built from 16 residues. CDR3 nucleotide sequence: TGCGCCAGCAGCCAAGGATCGTCGGGGCAGGGGGCCGGCTACACCTTC. This translates into CASSQGSSGQGAGYTF.

This chain uses TRBV12-3 or TRBV12-4 with TRBJ1-1; D is unclear. The CDR3 runs to 15 residues. Trimming shortened V by 6 bases and J by 1 base, and 15 bases separated the two germline ends. The chain's CDR3 is CASSPSLYGNTEAFF. The CDR3 DNA follows: TGTGCCAGCAGCCCTAGCTTATATGGGAACACTGAAGCTTTCTTT.

This clonotype occurred a few times. At one end, the junction sequence differs from germline, possibly due to a read error. V usage is TRBV7-7 and J usage is TRBJ2-1; TRBD1 aligns across 8 bases. The V gene's germline CDR1 is SSHAT and CDR2 FNYEAQ (reference sequence). CDR3 size: 15 residues. The CDR3 is CASSPYTGGRNEQFF. In DNA, the CDR3 is TGTGCTAGCAGCCCATATACAGGGGGTCGCAATGAGCAGTTCTTC.

In its sample, this clonotype was seen a few times. The chain links TRBV29-1 to TRBJ1-1; TRBD1 matches 7 bases. The J segment lost 8 bases and the V segment lost 6 bases, leaving 6 bases of the junction unmatched. The CDR3 has 11 residues. Germline CDR1 and CDR2: SQVTM and ANQGSEA. The CDR3 DNA follows: TGCAGCGTCGCGTGGACAGGAGAAGCTTTCTTT. Its protein is CSVAWTGEAFF.

DNA of the CDR3: TGTGCCATCAGGATGGACGGACAAGAGACCCAGTACTTC. As protein: CAIRMDGQETQYF. V is TRBV10-3 and J is TRBJ2-5; D is uncertain. Germline loops: CDR1 ENHRY, CDR2 SYGVKD. The V gene lost 6 bases and the J gene lost 2 bases, with 10 bases spanning the gap. The CDR3 totals 13 residues.

This clonotype was seen a handful of times. The J gene is TRBJ2-7, the V gene TRBV4-1, with TRBD2 identical over 13 bases. The CDR3 loop spans 16 amino acids. Germline-derived CDR1 and CDR2 are MGHRA and YSYEKL. V gave up 1 base and J gave up 2 bases; unmatched junction bases: 2. DNA of the CDR3: TGCGCCAGCAGCCAAGGTGGACTAGCGGGGGCCTACGAGCAGTACTTC. Residues: CASSQGGLAGAYEQYF.

This clonotype was seen ten or more times. V gene TRBV12-3 or TRBV12-4 combines with J gene TRBJ2-7; TRBD2 agrees at 8 bases. The CDR3 runs 14 residues. The V gene end was trimmed by 3 bases and the J gene end by 4 bases; junction bases not matched to a gene: 5. CDR3 coding DNA: TGTGCCAGCAGTTTCTTAGCGGGGTCTTACGAGCAGTACTTC. Residues: CASSFLAGSYEQYF.

The V gene is TRBV6-5, the J gene TRBJ2-7, with 9 nucleotides matching TRBD2. The germline V gene has CDR1 MNHEY and CDR2 SVGAGI. The CDR3 runs 15 residues. Trimming at V came to 7 bases and at J to 3 bases, leaving 10 bases not matched to a gene. This CDR3 is CASTGGGAFGYEQYF. The DNA for the CDR3 is TGTGCCAGCACCGGCGGGGGGGCCTTTGGCTACGAGCAGTACTTC.

The genes are TRBV12-3 or TRBV12-4 and TRBJ2-5, with D perhaps matching TRBD2 (6 bases). Trimming pared 1 base from V and 3 bases from J, leaving 9 bases between. This CDR3 is 14 amino acids long. The CDR3 sequence: CASSLGLVEETQYF. The CDR3 DNA follows: TGTGCCAGCAGTTTAGGACTAGTAGAAGAGACCCAGTACTTC.

This clonotype was seen more than once but under ten times. The chain carries TRBV9 and TRBJ2-2, with D maybe TRBD1 (6 bases). This CDR3 contains 15 residues. V was trimmed by 1 base and J by 8 bases, leaving 15 bases between them. Germline V CDR1 and CDR2: SGDLS, YYNGEE. CDR3 residues: CASSVRTDPPGELFF. The DNA of the CDR3 is TGTGCCAGCAGCGTAAGGACAGACCCACCGGGGGAGCTGTTTTTT. Using reference TRBV9 and TRBJ2-2 for the parts outside the CDR3, the full variable domain is DSGVTQTPKHLITATGQRVTLRCSPRSGDLSVYWYQQSLDQGLQFLIQYYNGEERAKGNILERFSAQQFPDLHSELNLSSLELGDSALYFCASSVRTDPPGELFFGEGSRLTVL.

The chain is built from TRBV3-1 and TRBJ1-2; possibly TRBD1 for D (6 bases). Trimming cost V 0 bases and J 4 bases, with 12 bases left between them. This CDR3 comprises 15 residues. The V gene's germline CDR1 is LGHDT and CDR2 YNNKEL (reference sequence). The CDR3 nucleotides are TGTGCCAGCAGCCAAGATCGGATGGACAGCTATGGCTACACCTTC. Translation gives CASSQDRMDSYGYTF.

The sample holds a few counts of this clonotype. The rearrangement uses TRBV28 and TRBJ2-2, with 9 bases identical to TRBD1. CDR3 size: 16 residues. Per the germline V gene, CDR1 is MDHEN and CDR2 is SYDVKM. The junction had 10 bases not matched to a gene; V was cut back by 4 bases and J by 7 bases. This CDR3 reads CASSSPWTGEYGELFF. The DNA of the CDR3 is TGTGCCAGCAGTTCACCTTGGACAGGGGAATACGGGGAGCTGTTTTTT.

This clonotype was recorded a few times. The chain has TRBV4-3 and TRBJ2-5, with D perhaps matching TRBD1 (6 bases). The V gene lost 1 base and the J gene lost 2 bases, with 11 bases spanning the gap. Germline assignment: CDR1 LGHNA and CDR2 YSLEER. The CDR3 is made up of 15 amino acids. CDR3 bases: TGCGCCAGCAGCCAAGGGGGGCCAGGGCAAGAGACCCAGTACTTC. It specifies CASSQGGPGQETQYF.

This clonotype has ten or more counts. The CDR3 protein is CSVSSGGENIQYF. The CDR3 nucleotides read TGCAGCGTTTCTAGCGGGGGAGAAAACATTCAGTACTTC. V is TRBV29-1 and J is TRBJ2-4; 10 positions match TRBD2. V lost 5 bases and J lost 5; bases outside the gene matches: 3. Germline V gene sequence: CDR1 SQVTM, CDR2 ANQGSEA. The CDR3 sequence is 13 residues long.

This clonotype occurred a few times. V is TRBV11-1 and J is TRBJ1-2; possibly TRBD1 for D (5 bases). The ends were cut back, 5 bases at V and 2 bases at J, with 15 bases in the middle. Germline assignment: CDR1 SGHAT and CDR2 FQDESV (reference sequence). The CDR3 is 15 amino acids. CDR3 residues: CASSNPGRRNYGYTF. For the CDR3, the DNA is TGTGCCAGCAGCAATCCGGGACGCCGAAACTATGGCTACACCTTC.

This chain uses TRBV3-1 with TRBJ2-5, with TRBD2 matching 8 bases. There are 18 residues in the CDR3. With 2 bases clipped from V and 2 bases from J, the junction kept 13 bases outside the gene matches. Germline CDR1 and CDR2: LGHDT and YNNKEL (reference sequence). The CDR3 spells CASSQLSGGGTVQETQYF. CDR3 nucleotide sequence: TGTGCCAGCAGCCAACTAAGTGGCGGGGGGACCGTACAAGAGACCCAGTACTTC.

This chain uses TRBV5-5 with TRBJ1-1; D is unresolved. The germline V gene has CDR1 SGHKS and CDR2 YYEKEE (reference sequence). This CDR3 spans 14 amino acids. Trimming removed 5 bases from V and 5 bases from J, with 16 bases in between. CDR3 protein: CASSIWGAGTEAFF. The CDR3 nucleotides read TGTGCCAGCAGTATTTGGGGTGCTGGGACTGAAGCTTTCTTT. The variable domain in full, with the rest retrieved from reference TRBV5-5 and TRBJ1-1, is DAGVTQSPTHLIKTRGQQVTLRCSPISGHKSVSWYQQVLGQGPQFIFQYYEKEERGRGNFPDRFSARQFPNYSSELNVNALLLGDSALYLCASSIWGAGTEAFFGQGTRLTVV.

This chain links TRBV7-8 with TRBJ2-7; 10 bases are shared with TRBD1. Germline values: CDR1 SGHVS, CDR2 FQNEAQ. V dropped 5 bases and J dropped 0; count of bases not matched to a gene: 10. The CDR3 contains 17 residues. The CDR3 reads CASSTRDRGTSSYEQYV. CDR3 nucleotides: TGTGCCAGCAGCACACGGGACAGGGGCACCAGCTCCTACGAGCAGTACGTC.

The table lists this clonotype with a few counts. The rearrangement joins TRBV7-6 to TRBJ1-2; the match to TRBD1 covers 8 bases. Germline CDR1 reads SGHVS; CDR2 reads FNYEAQ. The ends lost 5 bases at V and 8 bases at J; junction bases unmatched: 7. CDR3 size: 13 residues. Here the CDR3 reads CASSADRVGGYTF. CDR3 in DNA: TGTGCCAGCAGCGCGGACAGGGTGGGGGGCTACACCTTC. Complete variable domain (other parts from reference TRBV7-6 and TRBJ1-2): GAGVSQSPRYKVTKRGQDVALRCDPISGHVSLYWYRQALGQGPEFLTYFNYEAQQDKSGLPNDRFSAERPEGSISTLTIQRTEQRDSAMYRCASSADRVGGYTFGSGTRLTVV.

This chain links TRBV6-5 with TRBJ2-5, with no clear D. V lost 5 bases, J lost 10 bases, and 17 bases lay in between. CDR3 length: 13 amino acids. Per germline, CDR1 MNHEY and CDR2 SVGAGI. The CDR3 region is CASSIDGDSVQYF. CDR3 in DNA: TGTGCCAGCAGTATAGACGGAGATTCGGTCCAGTACTTC.

The chain couples TRBV6-2 or TRBV6-3 to TRBJ2-1; possibly TRBD2 for D (6 bases). CDR1 MNHEY and CDR2 SVGEGT come from the germline V gene. There are 17 residues in the CDR3. V lost 4 bases, J lost 0 bases, and 16 bases lay in between. The CDR3 DNA sequence: TGTGCCAGCAGTTCACCGGGGGAACTTAGCTCCTACAATGAGCAGTTCTTC. Translation gives CASSSPGELSSYNEQFF.

This clonotype has just a few counts. The chain recombines TRBV19 with TRBJ2-1; D is unresolved. Germline CDR1 and CDR2: LNHDA and SQIVND (reference sequence). Deletions cut 6 bases from V and 1 base from J, with 10 bases between. This CDR3 comprises 14 residues. The CDR3 protein is CASSPGRSYNEQFF. CDR3 sequence (DNA): TGTGCCAGTAGCCCCGGAAGGTCCTACAATGAGCAGTTCTTC.

The table lists this clonotype with a few counts. The gene calls are TRBV29-1 and TRBJ2-5; tentative D call: TRBD1 (6 bases). CDR1 and CDR2 from the germline V gene are SQVTM and ANQGSEA. Trimming cost V 7 bases and J 3 bases, with 18 bases left between them. This CDR3 region has 14 residues. CDR3 sequence (DNA): TGCAGCGCCCTCCCCACAGGGTTGGAAGAGACCCAGTACTTC. Translated: CSALPTGLEETQYF.

V is TRBV9 and J is TRBJ2-5; tentatively, D is TRBD1 (5 bases). Trimming pared 4 bases from V and 6 bases from J, leaving 19 bases between. CDR1 SGDLS and CDR2 YYNGEE come from the germline V gene. The CDR3 spans 15 residues. This chain's CDR3 is CASSPFLGQGQTQYF. DNA for the CDR3: TGTGCCAGCAGCCCTTTCTTGGGGCAGGGCCAGACCCAGTACTTC.

The table lists this clonotype with a few counts. The CDR3 region is CSVRWREAFF. The DNA of the CDR3 is TGCAGCGTGAGATGGCGGGAAGCTTTCTTT. V usage is TRBV29-1 and J usage is TRBJ1-1; D gene ambiguous. The CDR3 runs to 10 residues. Germline CDR1 is SQVTM and CDR2 is ANQGSEA. V shed 6 bases and J shed 8 bases, with 10 bases lying between them.

The rearrangement links TRBV29-1 to TRBJ2-7; a possible D gene is TRBD1 (5 bases). Germline V gives CDR1 SQVTM, CDR2 ANQGSEA. The CDR3 loop spans 13 amino acids. The V gene lost 4 bases and the J gene lost 6 bases, with 16 bases spanning the gap. The CDR3 DNA sequence: TGCAGCGTTGGATTCGCCAGGGTGGCCGAGCAGTACTTC. It specifies CSVGFARVAEQYF.